A selection of T cell receptor beta chains follows, all from one sample in a study of blood T cell repertoires in COVID-19. Sequenced by immunoSEQ multiplex PCR; TCRdb stores in-frame clones only, minus some. The table shows fewer than 200,000 clones, with 80% to 90% occurring only once. Input material: peripheral blood. These TCRs come from a woman aged 45 to 65 with acute or convalescent COVID-19. The CDR3 runs from the conserved cysteine through the conserved F or W. A D gene is named only where the DNA matches it firmly. A clone size is listed for some rows: how often the clone was seen (once, few, many), or a class if it is expanded.

size: .; J: TRBJ2-2; D: TRBD2; V: TRBV10-3; CDR3: CAISEPLAGGFTGELFF; DNA: TGTGCCATCAGTGAGCCACTAGCGGGGGGTTTCACCGGGGAGCTGTTTTTT
size: .; J: TRBJ1-2; D: TRBD1; V: TRBV9; CDR3: CASSVATGGGYTF; DNA: TGTGCCAGCAGCGTAGCTACAGGGGGCGGCTACACCTTC
size: .; J: TRBJ2-7; D: TRBD2; V: TRBV15; CDR3: CATSRAPSGDYEQYF; DNA: TGTGCCACCAGCAGAGCCCCTAGCGGAGACTACGAGCAGTACTTC
size: .; J: TRBJ2-1; D: TRBD2; V: TRBV5-4; CDR3: CASSPLRVAGIGSYNEQFF; DNA: TGTGCCAGCAGCCCGTTGCGGGTAGCGGGAATTGGCTCCTACAATGAGCAGTTCTTC
size: .; J: TRBJ1-5; D: .; V: TRBV6-5; CDR3: CASSSTLNQPQHF; DNA: TGTGCCAGCAGTTCTACCCTTAATCAGCCCCAGCATTTT
size: .; J: TRBJ2-3; D: .; V: TRBV10-3; CDR3: CAISDGQDTQYF; DNA: TGTGCCATCAGTGATGGGCAGGATACGCAGTATTTT
size: .; J: TRBJ1-2; D: TRBD1; V: TRBV7-9; CDR3: CASSLRQGGSYGYTF; DNA: TGTGCCAGCAGCCTAAGACAGGGAGGAAGCTATGGCTACACCTTC
size: .; J: TRBJ1-6; D: .; V: TRBV19; CDR3: CASSMFGHSPLHF; DNA: TGTGCCAGTAGTATGTTTGGGCACTCACCCCTCCACTTT
size: .; J: TRBJ1-3; D: .; V: TRBV24-1; CDR3: CATSEPGSLYSGNTIYF; DNA: TGTGCCACCAGTGAGCCCGGTTCGCTGTACTCTGGAAACACCATATATTTT
size: .; J: TRBJ2-5; D: .; V: TRBV15; CDR3: CATSLGLAETQYF; DNA: TGTGCCACCAGCCTAGGGCTAGCGGAGACCCAGTACTTC
size: .; J: TRBJ1-2; D: TRBD1; V: TRBV15; CDR3: CATSVRTGSNNYGYTF; DNA: TGTGCCACCAGCGTAAGGACAGGGTCCAATAACTATGGCTACACCTTC
size: once; J: TRBJ1-2; D: .; V: TRBV4-3; CDR3: CASSQGAGDYGYTF; DNA: TGCGCCAGCAGCCAAGGAGCGGGTGACTATGGCTACACCTTC
size: .; J: TRBJ2-4; D: .; V: TRBV15; CDR3: CATSRDGLAQAKNIQYF; DNA: TGTGCCACCAGCAGAGATGGGCTAGCGCAAGCCAAAAACATTCAGTACTTC
size: .; J: TRBJ2-3; D: TRBD2; V: TRBV19; CDR3: CASRGSGRAKEDTQYF; DNA: TGTGCCAGTAGAGGAAGCGGGAGGGCCAAGGAAGATACGCAGTATTTT
size: .; J: TRBJ2-7; D: TRBD2; V: TRBV3-1/TRBV3-2; CDR3: CASSKLAGSFYEQYF; DNA: TGTGCCAGCAGCAAACTAGCGGGGTCCTTCTACGAGCAGTACTTC
size: .; J: TRBJ1-5; D: .; V: TRBV19; CDR3: CASTLGSKSQPQHF; DNA: TGTGCCAGTACCCTAGGTAGTAAAAGTCAACCCCAGCATTTT
size: .; J: TRBJ1-2; D: .; V: TRBV3-1/TRBV3-2; CDR3: CASSQGAPSYGYTF; DNA: TGTGCCAGCAGCCAGGGAGCGCCGTCCTATGGCTACACCTTC
size: .; J: TRBJ1-5; D: TRBD1; V: TRBV19; CDR3: CASSILRGQGNQPQHF; DNA: TGTGCCAGTAGTATATTAAGGGGACAGGGAAATCAGCCCCAGCATTTT
size: .; J: TRBJ2-1; D: .; V: TRBV24-1; CDR3: CATSARDLTYNEQFF; DNA: TGTGCCACCAGCGCCCGGGACTTAACATACAATGAGCAGTTCTTC
size: .; J: TRBJ1-2; D: .; V: TRBV27; CDR3: CASSQVAANYGYTF; DNA: TGTGCCAGCAGCCAAGTGGCAGCTAACTATGGCTACACCTTC
size: .; J: TRBJ2-3; D: .; V: TRBV2; CDR3: CASSGSTDTQYF; DNA: TGTGCCAGCAGCGGGAGCACAGATACGCAGTATTTT
size: .; J: TRBJ1-3; D: .; V: TRBV12-5; CDR3: CASGLTPSPGLSGNTIYF; DNA: TGTGCTAGTGGTTTGACCCCCTCCCCAGGGCTCTCTGGAAACACCATATATTTT
size: .; J: TRBJ2-7; D: TRBD1; V: TRBV7-3; CDR3: CASSPSGTVSHEQYF; DNA: TGTGCCAGCAGCCCGTCCGGGACAGTAAGCCACGAGCAGTACTTC
size: .; J: TRBJ2-1; D: TRBD1; V: TRBV7-2; CDR3: CASSLRQGNNEQFF; DNA: TGTGCCAGCAGCTTACGACAGGGGAACAATGAGCAGTTCTTC
size: .; J: TRBJ1-1; D: .; V: TRBV7-9; CDR3: CASSLHYPNTEAFF; DNA: TGTGCCAGCAGCTTACACTACCCGAACACTGAAGCTTTCTTT
size: .; J: TRBJ2-1; D: .; V: TRBV21-1; CDR3: CASSKWEASGRDKYNEQFF; DNA: TGTGCCAGCAGCAAATGGGAGGCTAGCGGGAGGGATAAATACAATGAGCAGTTCTTC
size: .; J: TRBJ2-3; D: .; V: TRBV6-5; CDR3: CASNQGISTDTQYF; DNA: TGTGCCAGCAACCAGGGTATAAGCACAGATACGCAGTATTTT
size: .; J: TRBJ1-2; D: TRBD1; V: TRBV30; CDR3: CACPGQPNGYTF; DNA: TGTGCCTGCCCGGGACAGCCCAATGGCTACACCTTC
size: .; J: TRBJ2-1; D: TRBD1; V: TRBV7-6; CDR3: CASSLAPTGKSEQFF; DNA: TGTGCCAGCAGCTTAGCTCCGACAGGGAAGTCTGAGCAGTTCTTC
size: .; J: TRBJ2-1; D: TRBD2; V: TRBV3-1/TRBV3-2; CDR3: CASSQDGGTSVYNEQFF; DNA: TGTGCCAGCAGCCAAGATGGTGGGACTAGCGTCTACAATGAGCAGTTCTTC
size: .; J: TRBJ1-1; D: .; V: TRBV29-1; CDR3: CSARRPENTEAFF; DNA: TGCAGCGCTCGGCGGCCTGAGAACACTGAAGCTTTCTTT
size: once; J: TRBJ2-3; D: .; V: TRBV2; CDR3: CASSAERNTDTQYF; DNA: TGTGCCAGCAGTGCCGAGCGGAACACAGATACGCAGTATTTT
size: .; J: TRBJ1-6; D: .; V: TRBV10-3; CDR3: CAISGDSDRLYGSPLHF; DNA: TGTGCCATCAGCGGTGACAGTGACAGGCTATATGGTTCACCCCTCCACTTT
size: .; J: TRBJ1-1; D: .; V: TRBV20-1; CDR3: CSARGQEAFF; DNA: TGCAGTGCTAGAGGTCAGGAAGCTTTCTTT
size: .; J: TRBJ2-7; D: .; V: TRBV27; CDR3: CASTRGGSRDEQYF; DNA: TGTGCCAGCACCCGCGGGGGCTCTAGAGACGAGCAGTACTTC
size: once; J: TRBJ2-1; D: TRBD2; V: TRBV4-1; CDR3: CASSQGRRAGGYNEQFF; DNA: TGCGCCAGCAGCCAAGGCAGGCGAGCGGGGGGCTACAATGAGCAGTTCTTC
size: .; J: TRBJ2-7; D: TRBD2; V: TRBV4-3; CDR3: CASSQGARGLAGSYEQYF; DNA: TGCGCCAGCAGCCAAGGCGCCAGGGGACTAGCGGGCTCCTACGAGCAGTACTTC
size: .; J: TRBJ2-7; D: TRBD1; V: TRBV29-1; CDR3: CSVGTPGQPYEQYF; DNA: TGCAGCGTTGGGACCCCGGGACAGCCCTACGAGCAGTACTTC
size: .; J: TRBJ1-2; D: .; V: TRBV30; CDR3: CAWSRFRVSNYGYTF; DNA: TGTGCCTGGAGTCGTTTCCGGGTCAGTAACTATGGCTACACCTTC
size: .; J: TRBJ2-3; D: TRBD2; V: TRBV4-3; CDR3: CASSQRLASTDTQYF; DNA: TGCGCCAGCAGCCAGCGACTAGCGAGCACAGATACGCAGTATTTT
size: .; J: TRBJ2-3; D: .; V: TRBV9; CDR3: CASSVGLDGTDTQYF; DNA: TGTGCCAGCAGCGTAGGACTAGATGGCACAGATACGCAGTATTTT
size: .; J: TRBJ2-5; D: TRBD2; V: TRBV7-8; CDR3: CASSATSGQETQYF; DNA: TGTGCCAGCAGCGCGACTAGCGGCCAAGAGACCCAGTACTTC
size: .; J: TRBJ2-1; D: .; V: TRBV5-4; CDR3: CASSPKGAGRYNEQFF; DNA: TGTGCCAGCAGCCCCAAAGGGGCAGGGAGGTACAATGAGCAGTTCTTC
size: few; J: TRBJ2-1; D: TRBD2; V: TRBV5-4; CDR3: CASSLGLAGGNEQFF; DNA: TGTGCCAGCAGTCTCGGACTAGCGGGGGGGAATGAGCAGTTCTTC
size: .; J: TRBJ1-5; D: .; V: TRBV6-1; CDR3: CASSEWRQYSNQPQHF; DNA: TGTGCCAGCAGTGAATGGCGACAGTATAGCAATCAGCCCCAGCATTTT
size: .; J: TRBJ2-3; D: TRBD1; V: TRBV11-3; CDR3: CASSLGQGADTDTQYF; DNA: TGTGCCAGCAGCCTGGGACAGGGGGCGGACACAGATACGCAGTATTTT
size: .; J: TRBJ1-6; D: .; V: TRBV6-1; CDR3: CASSEYSNSPLHF; DNA: TGTGCCAGCAGTGAATATAGTAATTCACCCCTCCACTTT